This T cell receptor beta chain was observed in a study of regulatory T cells in long-lasting Graves disease. The overall study: Freshly diagnosed Graves' patients had used antithyroid drugs for under 3 months.

The authors built TCR beta libraries using iRepertoire HTBI primers and Arm-PCR of CDR3 regions. Per the original data handling: Identified across the samples were some 67 TRBV segments and roughly 14 TRBJ segments. MiXCR, run by TCRdb on the multiplex PCR reads, gives a single entry per CDR3 protein. The V and J calls, along with clone size, are taken from TCRdb and not from the paper's own processing. The data contain 350,000 to 500,000 distinct CDR3 sequences, roughly 15% of them seen just once; the ten biggest clones take up 20% to 25%. Time point reported: newly diagnosed GD, antithyroid drugs for less than 3 months. TCR sequences were obtained from RNA taken from PBMCs. The sample holds many counts of this clonotype. CDR3 size: 13 residues. The germline gives CDR1 SQVTM, CDR2 ANQGSEA. V was pared by 7 bases and J by 6 bases, with 18 bases between. The data were also submitted as part of a second study, on T cells in Graves' hyperthyroidism and ophthalmopathy. That source reports: Also found in blood were most expanded thyroid clonotypes above 0.001.

This TCR came from a woman under 30 with Graves disease. Sample: peripheral blood mononuclear cells (PBMCs), taken at new diagnosis, from a patient treated with antithyroid drugs. The chain employs TRBV29-1 and TRBJ1-1; D is unresolved. The chain's CDR3 is CSADPGQTAEAFF. The DNA of the CDR3 is TGCAGCGCCGACCCCGGGCAGACCGCTGAAGCTTTCTTT.